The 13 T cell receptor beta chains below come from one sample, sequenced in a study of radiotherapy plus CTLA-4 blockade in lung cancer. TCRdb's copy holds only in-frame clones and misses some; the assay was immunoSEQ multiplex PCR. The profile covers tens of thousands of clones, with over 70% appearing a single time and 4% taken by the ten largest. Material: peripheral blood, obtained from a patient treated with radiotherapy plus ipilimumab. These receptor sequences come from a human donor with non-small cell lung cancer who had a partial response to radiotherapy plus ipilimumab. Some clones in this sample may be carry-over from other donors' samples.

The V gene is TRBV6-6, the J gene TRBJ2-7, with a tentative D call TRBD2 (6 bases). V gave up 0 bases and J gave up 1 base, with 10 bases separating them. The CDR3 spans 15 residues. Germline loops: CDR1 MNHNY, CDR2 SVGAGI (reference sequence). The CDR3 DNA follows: TGTGCCAGCAGTTACTCTAGCGGCAGTTCCTACGAGCAGTACTTC. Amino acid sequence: CASSYSSGSSYEQYF.

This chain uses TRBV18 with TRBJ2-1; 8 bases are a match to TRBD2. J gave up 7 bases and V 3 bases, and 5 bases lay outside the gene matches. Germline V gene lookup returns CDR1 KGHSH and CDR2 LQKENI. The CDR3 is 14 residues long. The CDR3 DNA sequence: TGTGCCAGCTCACCGGGTAGCGGGGAAAATGAGCAGTTCTTC. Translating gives CASSPGSGENEQFF.

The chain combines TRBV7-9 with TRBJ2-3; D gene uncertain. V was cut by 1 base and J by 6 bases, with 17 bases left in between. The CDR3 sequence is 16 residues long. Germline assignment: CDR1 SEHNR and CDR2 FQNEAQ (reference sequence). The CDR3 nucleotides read TGTGCCAGCAGCTTAGGTGTAGGAGTCTTTATCGATACGCAGTATTTT. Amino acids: CASSLGVGVFIDTQYF.

The DNA of the CDR3 is TGTGCCAGCAGCTTGTCTTTTGGCAGGGCCGACTCTGGGGCCAACGTCCTGACTTTC. Amino acid sequence: CASSLSFGRADSGANVLTF. The chain uses TRBV7-9 and TRBJ2-6, with D possibly TRBD1 on 5 matching bases. V was clipped by 3 bases and J by 0 bases, with 18 bases between them. The germline V gene encodes CDR1 SEHNR and CDR2 FQNEAQ (reference sequence). The CDR3 spans 19 residues.

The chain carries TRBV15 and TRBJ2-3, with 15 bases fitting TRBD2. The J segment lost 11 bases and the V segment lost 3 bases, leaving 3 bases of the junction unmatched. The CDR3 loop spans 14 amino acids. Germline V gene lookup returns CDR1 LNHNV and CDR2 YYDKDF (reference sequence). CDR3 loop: CATSRGTSGRLQYF. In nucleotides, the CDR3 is TGTGCCACCAGCAGGGGGACTAGCGGGAGGCTGCAGTATTTT.

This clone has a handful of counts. The CDR3 here is CASRGGGTRLHNEQFF. The CDR3 region has the DNA TGTGCCAGCAGGGGAGGGGGGACTCGACTTCACAATGAGCAGTTCTTC. This chain links TRBV6-6 with TRBJ2-1; perhaps TRBD2 as D (7 bases). CDR3 length: 16 residues. The germline gives CDR1 MNHNY, CDR2 SVGAGI (reference sequence). The V end lost 6 bases, the J end lost 5 bases, and 20 bases lay between the germline ends.

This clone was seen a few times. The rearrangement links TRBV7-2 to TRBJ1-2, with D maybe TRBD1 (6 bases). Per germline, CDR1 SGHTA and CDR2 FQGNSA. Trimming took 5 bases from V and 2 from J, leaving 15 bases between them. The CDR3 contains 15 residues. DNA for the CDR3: TGTGCCAGCAGCCCTAGTGGGGGCAGGAACTATGGCTACACCTTC. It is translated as CASSPSGGRNYGYTF. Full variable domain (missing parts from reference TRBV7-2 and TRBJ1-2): GAGVSQSPSNKVTEKGKDVELRCDPISGHTALYWYRQSLGQGLEFLIYFQGNSAPDKSGLPSDRFSAERTGGSVSTLTIQRTQQEDSAVYLCASSPSGGRNYGYTFGSGTRLTVV.

The CDR3 DNA reads as TGTGCCAGCTCAGTGGGACAGGCGAGCTCCTACAATGAGCAGTTCTTC. This sequence encodes CASSVGQASSYNEQFF. The chain uses TRBV18 and TRBJ2-1, with 8 bases fitting TRBD1. Germline CDR1 KGHSH, CDR2 LQKENI. This CDR3 region has 16 residues. V gave up 5 bases and J gave up 0 bases; unmatched junction bases: 6.

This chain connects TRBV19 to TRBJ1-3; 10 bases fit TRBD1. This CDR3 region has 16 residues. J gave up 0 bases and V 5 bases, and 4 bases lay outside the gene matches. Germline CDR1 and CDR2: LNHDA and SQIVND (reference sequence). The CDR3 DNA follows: TGTGCCAGTAGTCCGGGACAGGGGCACTCTGGAAACACCATATATTTT. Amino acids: CASSPGQGHSGNTIYF.

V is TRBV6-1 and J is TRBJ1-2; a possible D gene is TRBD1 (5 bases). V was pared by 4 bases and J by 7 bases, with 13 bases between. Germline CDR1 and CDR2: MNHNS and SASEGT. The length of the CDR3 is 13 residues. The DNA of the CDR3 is TGTGCCAGCAGTGCCGGCCTAAGGGGTGGCTACACCTTC. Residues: CASSAGLRGGYTF.

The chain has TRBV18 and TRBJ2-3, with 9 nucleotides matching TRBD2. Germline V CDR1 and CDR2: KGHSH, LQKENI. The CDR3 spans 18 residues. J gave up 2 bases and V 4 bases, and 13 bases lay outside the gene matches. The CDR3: CASSQKTERGAFTDTQYF. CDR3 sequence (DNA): TGTGCCAGCTCACAAAAAACAGAGCGGGGGGCATTCACAGATACGCAGTATTTT.

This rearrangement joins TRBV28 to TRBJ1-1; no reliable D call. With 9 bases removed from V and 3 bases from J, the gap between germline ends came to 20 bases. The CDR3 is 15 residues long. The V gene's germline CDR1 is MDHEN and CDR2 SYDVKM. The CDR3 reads CARDCGEERDTEAFF. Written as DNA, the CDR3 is TGTGCCAGAGATTGCGGGGAGGAGCGGGACACTGAAGCTTTCTTT.

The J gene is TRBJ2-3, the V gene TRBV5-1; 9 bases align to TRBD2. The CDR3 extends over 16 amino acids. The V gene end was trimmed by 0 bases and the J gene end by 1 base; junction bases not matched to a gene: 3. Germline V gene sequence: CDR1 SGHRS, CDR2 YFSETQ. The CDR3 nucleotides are TGCGCCAGCAGCTTGGGTGTAGCGGGGGGCACAGATACGCAGTATTTT. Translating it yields CASSLGVAGGTDTQYF.